Shown below are 8 T cell receptor beta chains from a single sample sequenced in a study of Graves' ophthalmopathy and Graves' hyperthyroidism. RNA transcripts were the template, and TCR beta CDR3 regions were amplified from them. RT-PCR with HTBI primers came first, then second-round multiplex PCR. MiXCR, run by TCRdb on the multiplex PCR reads, gives a single entry per CDR3 protein. This sample yields about 200,000 distinct CDR3 sequences, of which around 30% are seen a single time; approximately 9% belongs to the top ten. Material: peripheral blood. The source is a man in his forties or fifties with Graves' ophthalmopathy.

The V call is TRBV28, the J call TRBJ1-5, with 7 bases identical to TRBD1. V trimming: 10 bases; J trimming: 6 bases; junction bases outside the gene matches: 12. Germline V gives CDR1 MDHEN, CDR2 SYDVKM. The CDR3 loop spans 14 amino acids. Here the CDR3 DNA reads TGTGCCACCGCGGGGCAGGGGGGAGGTCAGCCCCAGCATTTT. This encodes CATAGQGGGQPQHF.

This clonotype has at least ten counts. This chain joins TRBV4-1 and TRBJ1-5, with TRBD1 matching 8 bases. Trimming took 1 base from V and 4 from J; bases not matched to a gene: 6. Germline loops: CDR1 MGHRA, CDR2 YSYEKL. The length of the CDR3 is 16 residues. The CDR3 nucleotides read TGCGCCAGCAGCCAAGCTCCCGACAGGGGAAATCAGCCCCAGCATTTT. Translation: CASSQAPDRGNQPQHF.

The rearrangement links TRBV30 to TRBJ1-6; TRBD1 agrees at 7 bases. The CDR3 has 15 amino acids. Germline V lookup: CDR1 GTSNPN, CDR2 SVGIG (reference sequence). V trimming: 4 bases; J trimming: 8 bases; junction bases outside the gene matches: 11. The CDR3 loop reads CAWKWPGQEYSPLHF. CDR3 DNA: TGTGCCTGGAAATGGCCCGGACAGGAGTATTCACCCCTCCACTTT.

V gene TRBV28 combines with J gene TRBJ2-7; D remains ambiguous. V lost 1 base and J 5 bases, leaving 9 bases between the germline ends. Germline V gene data show CDR1 as MDHEN and CDR2 as SYDVKM. The CDR3 has 13 amino acids. The CDR3 region is CASSLSRVDEQYF. DNA for the CDR3: TGTGCCAGCAGTTTATCAAGGGTCGACGAGCAGTACTTC.

This clonotype has at least ten counts. The J gene is TRBJ2-7, the V gene TRBV28; no reliable D call. V gave up 7 bases and J gave up 0 bases, with 10 bases separating them. Germline CDR1 is MDHEN and CDR2 is SYDVKM. The CDR3 extends over 13 amino acids. In DNA, the CDR3 is TGTGCCAGCATTCAGCCGAACTCCTACGAGCAGTACTTC. Protein product: CASIQPNSYEQYF.

This clonotype came up many times. A read error may account for a junction end that differs from germline. The rearrangement uses TRBV4-1 and TRBJ1-1, with a tentative D call TRBD1 (5 bases). Germline assignment: CDR1 MGHRA and CDR2 YSYEKL. The CDR3 has 11 residues. In DNA, the CDR3 is TGCGCCAGCAGCCATCAGGGCGCATCGGCTTTT. Its protein is CASSHQGASAF.

This clonotype was counted many times. The V call is TRBV5-1, the J call TRBJ1-1; D is ambiguous. Per germline, CDR1 SGHRS and CDR2 YFSETQ. The CDR3 has 13 amino acids. The V gene lost 4 bases and the J gene lost 2 bases, with 9 bases spanning the gap. CDR3 region: CASSVAVNTEAFF. The CDR3 DNA reads as TGCGCCAGCAGCGTAGCAGTCAACACTGAAGCTTTCTTT.

V usage is TRBV12-3 or TRBV12-4 and J usage is TRBJ1-1, with D perhaps TRBD1 (6 bases). Trimming pared 1 base from V and 3 bases from J, leaving 18 bases between. This CDR3 is built from 17 residues. The CDR3 nucleotides read TGTGCCAGCAGTTTAGGGTACAGGGTTAATTCTGACACTGAAGCTTTCTTT. Translated, it gives CASSLGYRVNSDTEAFF.